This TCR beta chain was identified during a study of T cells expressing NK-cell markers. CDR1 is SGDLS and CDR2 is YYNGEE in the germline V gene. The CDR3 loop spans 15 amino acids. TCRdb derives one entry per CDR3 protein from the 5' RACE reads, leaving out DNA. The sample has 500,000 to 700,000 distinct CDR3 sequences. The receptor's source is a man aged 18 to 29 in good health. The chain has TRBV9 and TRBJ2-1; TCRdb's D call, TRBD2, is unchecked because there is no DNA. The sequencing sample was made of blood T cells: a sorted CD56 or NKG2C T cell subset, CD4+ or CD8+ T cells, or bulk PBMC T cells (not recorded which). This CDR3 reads CASRAGLADGNEQFF.